These 20 T cell receptor beta chains came from one sample sequenced in a study of regulatory T cells in long-lasting Graves disease (dated by TCRdb to 2020 to 2022). The label giving this sample's time point can be read as: newly diagnosed GD, antithyroid drugs for less than 3 months. For both TCR sequencing and RNA sequencing, RNA was extracted from PBMCs using TRIzol. Library prep was done by multiplex PCR. Sequenced using an Illumina HiSeq 4000. TCR beta libraries were built with iRepertoire HTBI primers and Arm-PCR amplification of CDR3 regions. Clones were called with MiXCR by TCRdb after fastp trimmed the public reads at Q25, and only in-frame beta chains were retained. CDR3 protein sequences are deduplicated, and each keeps its most common genes and DNA. In all, the sample holds approximately 470,000 distinct CDR3 sequences, and 15% to 20% of those were seen once. Of the sample, 12% falls within the top ten clones.

The same sample was also used in a study of T cells in Graves' hyperthyroidism and ophthalmopathy.

The sequencing used peripheral blood mononuclear cells (PBMCs), collected at new diagnosis, from a patient treated with antithyroid drugs. The receptors were sampled from a man in his forties with Graves disease. Donor details come from another sample of the same person, matched by shared clones.

This clonotype was counted between two and nine times. The rearrangement uses TRBV24-1 and TRBJ2-3; tentatively, D is TRBD1 or TRBD2 (6 bases each). Germline-derived CDR1 and CDR2 are KGHDR and SFDVKD. Trimming removed 8 bases from V and 0 bases from J, with 8 bases in between. The CDR3 is made up of 13 amino acids. In DNA, the CDR3 is TGTGCCACCATGGGGGGCAGCACAGATACGCAGTATTTT. As protein: CATMGGSTDTQYF.

This clonotype was seen many times. This sequence joins TRBV27 and TRBJ2-7, with 11 bases aligning to TRBD2. The CDR3 length is 14 residues. Germline V gives CDR1 MNHEY, CDR2 SMNVEV (reference sequence). The junction had 3 bases not matched to a gene; V was cut back by 3 bases and J by 5 bases. Here the CDR3 reads CASSFLAGGHEQYF. Written as DNA, the CDR3 is TGTGCCAGCAGTTTCCTAGCGGGAGGTCACGAGCAGTACTTC.

This clonotype came up many times. The genes are TRBV6-2 or TRBV6-3 and TRBJ2-7; TRBD1 agrees at 7 bases. The CDR3 extends over 13 amino acids. Trimming at V came to 4 bases and at J to 7 bases, leaving 7 bases not matched to a gene. Germline V gene lookup returns CDR1 MNHEY and CDR2 SVGEGT. The CDR3 protein is CASSFKGAGEQYF. The CDR3 DNA follows: TGTGCCAGCAGTTTTAAGGGGGCTGGGGAGCAGTACTTC.

Ten or more counts support this clonotype. The chain combines TRBV27 with TRBJ2-2; D is possibly TRBD1 (6 bases). Germline assignment: CDR1 MNHEY and CDR2 SMNVEV (reference sequence). This CDR3 contains 15 residues. V lost 5 bases, J lost 1 base, and 11 bases lay in between. Written as DNA, the CDR3 is TGTGCCAGCAGTCCAGACAGGTTGAACACCGGGGAGCTGTTTTTT. It is translated as CASSPDRLNTGELFF.

J is TRBJ2-5 and V is TRBV6-5; D unclear. CDR1 and CDR2 (germline): MNHEY, SVGAGI. The V gene lost 3 bases and the J gene lost 2 bases, with 10 bases spanning the gap. The CDR3 runs to 14 residues. The CDR3, as DNA: TGTGCCAGCAGTTATACGGCCATACAAGAGACCCAGTACTTC. Translation gives CASSYTAIQETQYF.

This clonotype has ten or more counts. V usage is TRBV11-3 and J usage is TRBJ1-4, with D hard to call. V shed 4 bases and J shed 2 bases, with 14 bases lying between them. Looked up from germline, CDR1 is SGHNT and CDR2 is YENEEA. There are 16 residues in the CDR3. The CDR3 DNA sequence: TGTGCCAGCAGCTCTCTCGAGGAGGGCACTAATGAAAAACTGTTTTTT. Its protein product is CASSSLEEGTNEKLFF.

This clonotype showed up just a few times. The chain carries TRBV12-3 or TRBV12-4 and TRBJ1-4, with D possibly matching TRBD1 (6 bases). This CDR3 region has 14 residues. Trimming removed 6 bases from V and 8 bases from J, with 16 bases in between. This chain's CDR3 is CASRRGGAKEKLFF. In DNA form, the CDR3 reads TGTGCCAGCAGACGCGGGGGCGCAAAGGAAAAACTGTTTTTT.

Many counts were recorded for this clonotype. This sequence joins TRBV11-3 and TRBJ2-1; D is unresolved. V was pared by 2 bases and J by 10 bases, with 12 bases between. Germline V gene sequence: CDR1 SGHNT, CDR2 YENEEA. The CDR3 is 13 amino acids. The CDR3, as DNA: TGTGCCAGCAGCTTAAAAGCATCGAGGGAGCAGTTCTTC. Its translation: CASSLKASREQFF.

This clonotype was detected many times. This sequence joins TRBV20-1 and TRBJ2-2; 11 nucleotides match TRBD2. V dropped 4 bases and J dropped 7; count of bases not matched to a gene: 11. The CDR3 spans 16 residues. Germline lookup yields CDR1 DFQATT and CDR2 SNEGSKA (reference sequence). The CDR3 here is CSAMDVSGRAVGELFF. CDR3 nucleotide sequence: TGCAGTGCTATGGATGTTAGCGGGAGGGCCGTCGGGGAGCTGTTTTTT.

V gene TRBV27 combines with J gene TRBJ2-7; 10 bases agree with TRBD1. Trimming at V came to 7 bases and at J to 3 bases, leaving 6 bases not matched to a gene. Germline assignment: CDR1 MNHEY and CDR2 SMNVEV (reference sequence). The CDR3 contains 14 residues. The CDR3 here is CASTSGQGYYEQYF. DNA for the CDR3: TGTGCCAGCACCTCGGGACAGGGGTACTACGAGCAGTACTTC.

The sample holds many counts of this clonotype. The chain employs TRBV20-1 and TRBJ2-1; TRBD2 matches at 8 bases. Trimming removed 0 bases from V and 6 bases from J; junction bases left unmatched: 13. The CDR3 runs to 17 residues. CDR1 and CDR2 (germline): DFQATT, SNEGSKA (reference sequence). CDR3 loop: CSARDQNRAGVGNEQFF. For the CDR3, the DNA is TGCAGTGCTAGAGATCAGAATAGAGCGGGAGTAGGCAATGAGCAGTTCTTC.

The table lists this clonotype with many counts. The chain employs TRBV10-3 and TRBJ2-3; the match to TRBD1 covers 7 bases. The V and J ends lost 10 bases and 2 bases, in that order; junction bases with no gene match: 6. There are 13 residues in the CDR3. Germline CDR1 ENHRY, CDR2 SYGVKD. This chain's CDR3 is CATRGTDTDTQYF. The CDR3 coding sequence is TGTGCCACTCGAGGGACAGACACAGATACGCAGTATTTT.

Comments on this clonotype: At one boundary the junction diverges from the germline segment, which might be a read error. This rearrangement joins TRBV5-5 to TRBJ2-5; D ambiguous. There are 14 residues in the CDR3. Germline CDR1 SGHKS, CDR2 YYEKEE (reference sequence). As DNA, the CDR3 is TGCGCCAGCAGCTTGGATGGTAATTTGGAGACCCAGTACTTC. Translated: CASSLDGNLETQYF. The full variable domain, completed using reference TRBV5-5 and TRBJ2-5, is DAGVTQSPTHLIKTRGQQVTLRCSPISGHKSVSWYQQVLGQGPQFIFQYYEKEERGRGNFPDRFSARQFPNYSSELNVNALLLGDSALYLCASSLDGNLETQYFGPGTRLLVL.

This clonotype turned up a few times. The chain joins TRBV24-1 to TRBJ2-5, with TRBD2 identical over 8 bases. The CDR3 totals 15 residues. Looked up from germline, CDR1 is KGHDR and CDR2 is SFDVKD. After removal of 1 base from V and 9 bases from J, the junction contained 9 bases not matched to a gene. CDR3 residues: CATSDFGSGIRAQYF. The CDR3 bases are TGTGCCACCAGTGATTTTGGTAGCGGGATACGAGCCCAGTACTTC.

This clonotype was observed many times. CDR3 amino acids: CASRSWGRGDEQFF. CDR3 bases: TGTGCCAGCAGGAGTTGGGGCAGGGGCGATGAGCAGTTCTTC. This chain joins TRBV5-5 and TRBJ2-1; tentative D call: TRBD1 (6 bases). The CDR3 runs to 14 residues. CDR1 SGHKS and CDR2 YYEKEE come from the germline V gene (reference sequence). Trimming removed 5 bases from V and 8 bases from J, with 17 bases in between.

Ten or more counts support this clonotype. This chain joins TRBV7-2 and TRBJ1-1, with 8 bases fitting TRBD1. The trim removed 5 bases at V and 1 base at J, leaving 6 bases unmatched. Germline CDR1 SGHTA, CDR2 FQGNSA. The CDR3 is made up of 15 amino acids. Written as DNA, the CDR3 is TGTGCCAGCAGCACATGGACAGGGACGAACACTGAAGCTTTCTTT. Amino acid sequence: CASSTWTGTNTEAFF.

J is TRBJ2-2 and V is TRBV11-3; 7 bases agree with TRBD1. This CDR3 has 16 amino acids. V was pared by 5 bases and J by 1 base, with 7 bases of the junction left unmatched. Germline values: CDR1 SGHNT, CDR2 YENEEA. In DNA form, the CDR3 reads TGTGCCAGCAGCCACCCAGACAGGGTGAACACCGGGGAGCTGTTTTTT. Its translation is CASSHPDRVNTGELFF. Drawing the rest from reference TRBV11-3 and TRBJ2-2, the complete variable domain is EAGVVQSPRYKIIEKKQPVAFWCNPISGHNTLYWYLQNLGQGPELLIRYENEEAVDDSQLPKDRFSAERLKGVDSTLKIQPAELGDSAVYLCASSHPDRVNTGELFFGEGSRLTVL.

This clonotype was seen more than once but under ten times. This rearrangement joins TRBV7-3 to TRBJ1-6; D uncertain. CDR1 and CDR2 from the germline V gene are SGHTA and FQGTGA. Trimming shortened V by 0 bases and J by 10 bases, and 7 bases separated the two germline ends. This CDR3 is 13 amino acids long. The CDR3, as DNA: TGTGCCAGCAGCTTAACTTCCAACTCACCCCTCCACTTT. Amino acid sequence: CASSLTSNSPLHF.

The chain employs TRBV4-2 and TRBJ2-1; D is possibly TRBD2 (5 bases). The CDR3 extends over 15 amino acids. The germline CDR1 and CDR2 sequences are LGHNA and YNFKEQ. Trimming left V 1 base short and J 1 base short, with 8 bases between. The CDR3 DNA follows: TGTGCCAGCAGCCAAGGCCAGCGGTCCTACAATGAGCAGTTCTTC. Translating it yields CASSQGQRSYNEQFF.

This clonotype was observed at least ten times. J is TRBJ1-1 and V is TRBV3-1; 8 nucleotides line up with TRBD1. This CDR3 region has 14 residues. The J segment lost 5 bases and the V segment lost 3 bases, leaving 5 bases of the junction unmatched. CDR1 is LGHDT, CDR2 YNNKEL, per germline (reference sequence). The CDR3 bases are TGTGCCAGCAGCCATCAAGACAGGGGAACTGAAGCTTTCTTT. The encoded protein is CASSHQDRGTEAFF.